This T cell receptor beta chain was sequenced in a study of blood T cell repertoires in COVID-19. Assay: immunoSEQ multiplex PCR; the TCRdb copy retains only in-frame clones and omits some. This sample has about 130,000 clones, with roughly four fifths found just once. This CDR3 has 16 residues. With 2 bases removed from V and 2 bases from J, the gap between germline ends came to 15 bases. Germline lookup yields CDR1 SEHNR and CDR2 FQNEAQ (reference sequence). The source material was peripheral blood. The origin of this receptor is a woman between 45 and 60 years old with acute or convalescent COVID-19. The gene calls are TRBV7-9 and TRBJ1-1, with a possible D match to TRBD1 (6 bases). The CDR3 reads CASSLPTGIGNTEAFF. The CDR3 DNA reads TGTGCCAGCAGCTTACCGACAGGAATTGGAAACACTGAAGCTTTCTTT.